Described below is a single T cell receptor (beta chain) sequence and its context. Its antigen is unknown. The sample is drawn from a study of T cells in Graves' hyperthyroidism and ophthalmopathy. Study-level findings and limits: Most thyroid clonotypes with frequency above 0.001 were detected in blood.

Subjects aged 18 to 65 presented with newly diagnosed hyperthyroidism of less than 2 months' duration. The length of the CDR3 is 12 residues. CDR1 SEHNR and CDR2 FQNEAQ come from the germline V gene (reference sequence). Trimming stripped 5 bases from V and 6 bases from J, with 11 bases between. What was amplified from RNA transcripts were TCR beta CDR3 regions. HTBI primers drove first-round RT-PCR of the TCR CDR3. TCRdb independently ran MiXCR on the multiplex PCR reads; one entry per CDR3 protein. Of fewer than 350,000 distinct CDR3 sequences in the sample, 15% were seen once. The origin of this receptor is a woman aged 45 to 65 with Graves' hyperthyroidism that later progressed to Graves' ophthalmopathy. The material sequenced was blood. V usage is TRBV7-9 and J usage is TRBJ2-7; tentative D call: TRBD2 (6 bases). The CDR3 spells CASSQEGSEQYF. In DNA, the CDR3 is TGTGCCAGCAGCCAGGAGGGCTCCGAGCAGTACTTC.